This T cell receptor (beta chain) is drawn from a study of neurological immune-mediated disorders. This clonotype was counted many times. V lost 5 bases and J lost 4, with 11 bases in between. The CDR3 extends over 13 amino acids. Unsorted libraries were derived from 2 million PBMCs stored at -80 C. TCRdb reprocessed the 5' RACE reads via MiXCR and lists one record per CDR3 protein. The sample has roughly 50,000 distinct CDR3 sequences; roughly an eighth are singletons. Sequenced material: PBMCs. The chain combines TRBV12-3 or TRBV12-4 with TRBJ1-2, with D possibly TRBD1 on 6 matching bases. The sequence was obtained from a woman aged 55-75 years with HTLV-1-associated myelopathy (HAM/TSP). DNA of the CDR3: TGTGCCAGCAGTCCGGACAGTGGCTATGGCTACACCTTC. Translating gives CASSPDSGYGYTF.